The clone carrying this T cell receptor (beta chain) was recorded a few times. The antigen is unknown. The sample originates from a study of cytomegalovirus exposure and HLA in healthy donors. Study-level results: Cytomegalovirus status, reportedly, was diagnosed with high specificity and sensitivity by the classifier.

The PCR was carried out with 60 Vbeta primers and 13 Jbeta primers. Sequenced by immunoSEQ multiplex PCR; TCRdb stores in-frame clones only, minus some. Altogether 95,000 to 150,000 clones are present, 70% to 85% being singletons, with the ten largest covering roughly 3.7%. Healthy bone marrow donors supplied every sample. Sequencing was carried out using PBMCs. This receptor was identified in a human donor in good health.

CDR3 region: CASSLVLAGEQQYF. The CDR3 DNA reads TGCGCCAGCAGCTTGGTGCTAGCGGGAGAGCAGCAGTACTTC. J is TRBJ2-7 and V is TRBV5-1, with 10 bases identical to TRBD2. The ends lost 0 bases at V and 8 bases at J; junction bases unmatched: 5. Germline CDR1 SGHRS, CDR2 YFSETQ. CDR3 length: 14 amino acids.